A selection of T cell receptor beta chains follows, all from one sample in a study of T cell changes during pregnancy in multiple sclerosis. Produced via immunoSEQ multiplex PCR; TCRdb's table is partial and in-frame only. The table includes under 35,000 clones, around 90% detected once. The sample here was CD8+ T cells from peripheral blood mononuclear cells, taken before pregnancy. Every receptor here comes from a female donor with multiple sclerosis, enrolled in a pregnancy study. Each CDR3 is given without its conserved first and last residue. Not all rows give a size; the values are once, few, many and, for expanded clones, a class.

v_gene	abundance	j_gene	CDR3aa
TRBV4-1	.	TRBJ2-1	ASSLLENGNEQF
TRBV19	.	TRBJ2-7	ASSIRGVTYEQY
TRBV6-6	.	TRBJ2-5	ASSYPLAGGYETQY
TRBV9	.	TRBJ2-1	ASSVEYNEQF
TRBV5-6	once	TRBJ2-1	ASSEFVLAGGPNEQF
TRBV10-1	.	TRBJ2-5	ASSRLAGGQETQY
TRBV27	.	TRBJ1-4	ASSLSEGADELF
TRBV2	few	TRBJ1-1	ASSEGGDTEAF
TRBV28	.	TRBJ2-3	ASSLPLGRGPHSTDTQY
TRBV10-3	.	TRBJ1-6	AISEFGASYNSPLH
TRBV11-2	.	TRBJ1-5	ASSLSSREPQH
TRBV4-1	.	TRBJ2-5	ASSQVPSGQETQY
TRBV4-3	.	TRBJ2-2	ASATYGGYTGELF
TRBV5-1	.	TRBJ2-1	ASSLTDYNEQF
TRBV29-1	.	TRBJ2-3	SVEGAWGFGTSGSDTQY
TRBV2	.	TRBJ1-1	ASSESLDRMNTEAF
TRBV27	.	TRBJ1-2	ASSLYGGAGYT
TRBV6-1	.	TRBJ2-1	ASSEGDTVYEQF
TRBV7-9	.	TRBJ2-5	ASSSEGLAVQETQY
TRBV27	.	TRBJ2-3	ASRWTGSTDTQY
TRBV2	.	TRBJ2-7	ASSEAGFNEQY
TRBV19	.	TRBJ1-5	ASDDDKLNQPQH
TRBV28	.	TRBJ2-3	ASSPGGTHTDTQY
TRBV5-8	medium-sized	TRBJ2-3	ASSPDQASTDTQY
TRBV6-4	.	TRBJ2-6	ASTPGQGSGANVLT
TRBV10-3	.	TRBJ1-2	AISEEGPEGYGYT
TRBV27	.	TRBJ2-7	ASSLTGALSSYEQY
TRBV7-8	.	TRBJ2-7	ASSLTVDSGSEQY
TRBV23-1	.	TRBJ1-2	ASVAGADYGYT
TRBV18	.	TRBJ2-1	ASHGGYNEQF
TRBV28	.	TRBJ1-5	ASSLWQGRGNQPQH
TRBV4-3	.	TRBJ1-6	ASSQGQGGNSPLH